These 25 T cell receptor beta chains were all obtained from the same sample, sequenced in a study of blood T cell repertoires in COVID-19. Some clones are missing from TCRdb's copy, which holds only in-frame ones; the method was immunoSEQ multiplex PCR. There are under 200,000 clones in the sample; more than 75% occur only once, and around 6% lies in the top ten. Sample: peripheral blood. Every receptor here comes from a man aged 35-49 years with active or convalescent COVID-19.

The CDR3 reads CASSLGGITGVSYEQYF. The CDR3 DNA is TGTGCCAGCAGCTTAGGGGGTATTACAGGGGTGTCCTACGAGCAGTACTTC. V is TRBV7-9 and J is TRBJ2-7; TRBD1 matches at 7 bases. Per the germline V gene, CDR1 is SEHNR and CDR2 is FQNEAQ (reference sequence). CDR3 length: 17 residues. After removal of 1 base from V and 1 base from J, the junction contained 10 bases not matched to a gene.

CDR3 amino acids: CASSQDGGSPEQYF. For the CDR3, the DNA is TGTGCCAGCAGCCAAGATGGAGGCTCTCCGGAGCAGTACTTC. The rearrangement links TRBV28 to TRBJ2-7; possible D gene TRBD2, 5 bases. CDR1 is MDHEN, CDR2 SYDVKM, per germline. This CDR3 is built from 14 residues. The V and J ends lost 6 bases and 7 bases respectively, with 19 bases between them.

The CDR3, as DNA: TGTGCCAGCAGCTTAGCGAAGGCTAGTGGCTACACCTTC. Translating gives CASSLAKASGYTF. The V call is TRBV11-2, the J call TRBJ1-2; unclear D gene. This CDR3 has 13 amino acids. V lost 1 base, J lost 7 bases, and 10 bases lay in between. Germline V gene sequence: CDR1 SGHAT, CDR2 FQNNGV.

Here the CDR3 reads CASSLSDRVRDEKLFF. The CDR3 DNA is TGTGCCAGTAGTTTATCCGACAGGGTTCGAGATGAAAAACTGTTTTTT. The chain recombines TRBV19 with TRBJ1-4; 7 bases align to TRBD1. The germline gives CDR1 LNHDA, CDR2 SQIVND (reference sequence). V trimming: 5 bases; J trimming: 6 bases; junction bases outside the gene matches: 12. The CDR3 covers 16 residues.

As concerns this clone: The junction departs from the called germline gene at one end, perhaps through a read error. The genes are TRBV5-1 and TRBJ2-1; 9 bases agree with TRBD1. The CDR3 covers 13 residues. The germline CDR1 and CDR2 sequences are SGHRS and YFSETQ. CDR3 sequence reads: CASSPDRGGFKIF. CDR3 nucleotide sequence: TGCGCCAGCAGCCCGGACAGGGGAGGGTTTAAAATCTTC.

The rearrangement links TRBV13 to TRBJ2-3; 7 bases match TRBD2. The J segment lost 1 base and the V segment lost 5 bases, leaving 6 bases of the junction unmatched. Per the germline V gene, CDR1 is PRHDT and CDR2 is FYEKMQ (reference sequence). The CDR3 extends over 15 amino acids. CDR3: CASSPRGGGTDTQYF. The DNA for the CDR3 is TGTGCCAGCAGCCCAAGGGGAGGGGGCACAGATACGCAGTATTTT.

The rearrangement links TRBV19 to TRBJ2-7, with 11 bases that match TRBD2. The CDR3 is made up of 16 amino acids. Germline trimming cut 0 bases from V and 2 bases from J; bases unmatched to any gene: 3. The germline gives CDR1 LNHDA, CDR2 SQIVND (reference sequence). The CDR3 here is CASSIDGTSGPYEQYF. The DNA for the CDR3 is TGTGCCAGTAGTATAGATGGGACTAGCGGACCCTACGAGCAGTACTTC. The variable domain in full, completed from reference TRBV19 and TRBJ2-7, reads DGGITQSPKYLFRKEGQNVTLSCEQNLNHDAMYWYRQDPGQGLRLIYYSQIVNDFQKGDIAEGYSVSREKKESFPLTVTSAQKNPTAFYLCASSIDGTSGPYEQYFGPGTRLTVT.

This chain uses TRBV11-3 with TRBJ2-7, with D possibly matching TRBD1 (5 bases). The length of the CDR3 is 18 residues. Trimming left V 1 base short and J 4 bases short, with 23 bases between. Per germline, CDR1 SGHNT and CDR2 YENEEA. The CDR3 spells CASSLGRNRSPHHYEQYF. CDR3 in DNA: TGTGCCAGCAGCTTAGGAAGAAACAGGTCCCCTCATCATTACGAGCAGTACTTC. Filled out from reference TRBV11-3 and TRBJ2-7, the complete variable domain reads EAGVVQSPRYKIIEKKQPVAFWCNPISGHNTLYWYLQNLGQGPELLIRYENEEAVDDSQLPKDRFSAERLKGVDSTLKIQPAELGDSAVYLCASSLGRNRSPHHYEQYFGPGTRLTVT.

This rearrangement joins TRBV5-1 to TRBJ2-5; 9 nucleotides align to TRBD1. CDR3 length: 14 amino acids. V lost 5 bases, J lost 5 bases, and 7 bases stayed unmatched. CDR1 SGHRS and CDR2 YFSETQ come from the germline V gene. The CDR3 sequence is CASSPGQGRETQYF. CDR3 DNA sequence: TGCGCCAGCAGTCCCGGACAGGGGCGGGAGACCCAGTACTTC.

The V and J genes are TRBV6-5 and TRBJ1-4, with 7 bases aligning to TRBD1. Trimming removed 4 bases from V and 7 bases from J; junction bases left unmatched: 9. The CDR3 length is 15 residues. Germline V gene sequence: CDR1 MNHEY, CDR2 SVGAGI. The chain's CDR3 is CASSSGRGRGEKLFF. CDR3 bases: TGTGCCAGCAGTTCTGGAAGGGGGCGGGGTGAAAAACTGTTTTTT.

V usage is TRBV10-3 and J usage is TRBJ2-1; D is perhaps TRBD1 (6 bases). CDR3 length: 14 amino acids. CDR1 is ENHRY and CDR2 is SYGVKD in the germline V gene. V was cut by 10 bases and J by 0 bases, with 13 bases left in between. The CDR3 loop reads CATSTGSSYNEQFF. CDR3 coding DNA: TGTGCCACTTCAACAGGGAGCTCCTACAATGAGCAGTTCTTC.

The J gene is TRBJ1-1, the V gene TRBV19, with TRBD1 matching 11 bases. Trimming took 3 bases from V and 4 from J; bases not matched to a gene: 10. Germline lookup yields CDR1 LNHDA and CDR2 SQIVND (reference sequence). The CDR3 runs to 17 residues. CDR3 residues: CASSMSGTGGRSTEAFF. As DNA, the CDR3 is TGTGCCAGTAGTATGAGCGGGACAGGGGGTCGGAGCACTGAAGCTTTCTTT.

The chain carries TRBV10-3 and TRBJ1-4, with D possibly TRBD1 on 6 matching bases. Germline V gene sequence: CDR1 ENHRY, CDR2 SYGVKD. This CDR3 is built from 14 residues. V shed 0 bases and J shed 15 bases, with 17 bases lying between them. The CDR3 region has the DNA TGTGCCATCAGTGAGTCCACTAGCGGGGGACACATGTTTTTT. This encodes CAISESTSGGHMFF.

The rearrangement uses TRBV27 and TRBJ2-7, with 9 bases lining up with TRBD1. The V segment lost 7 bases and the J segment 5 bases; nucleotides outside the gene matches: 12. This CDR3 is 15 amino acids long. Germline V gene data show CDR1 as MNHEY and CDR2 as SMNVEV (reference sequence). The CDR3 nucleotides are TGTGCCAGCATCCGAATAGCGGACAGGGGTCACGAGCAGTACTTC. This sequence encodes CASIRIADRGHEQYF.

This chain joins TRBV6-6 and TRBJ2-5, with D perhaps matching TRBD2 (6 bases). Trimming took off 4 bases at V and 7 bases at J, with 22 bases between the two ends. This CDR3 region has 16 residues. Germline V lookup: CDR1 MNHNY, CDR2 SVGAGI (reference sequence). CDR3 residues: CASSSRGGSGEGTQYF. Written as DNA, the CDR3 is TGTGCCAGCAGTTCCCGGGGCGGTAGCGGAGAGGGGACCCAGTACTTC.

The chain uses TRBV7-9 and TRBJ1-5, with TRBD1 matching 8 bases. V trimming: 5 bases; J trimming: 7 bases; junction bases outside the gene matches: 10. The CDR3 consists of 15 residues. The V gene's germline CDR1 is SEHNR and CDR2 FQNEAQ (reference sequence). The CDR3 bases are TGTGCCAGCAGCGATATCGGGACAGGTGGGCAGCCCCAGCATTTT. Translating it yields CASSDIGTGGQPQHF.

The chain carries TRBV4-2 and TRBJ1-1; D may be TRBD1 (5 bases). CDR3 length: 18 amino acids. Trimming left V 1 base short and J 0 bases short, with 18 bases between. CDR1 is LGHNA, CDR2 YNFKEQ, per germline. CDR3 in amino acids: CASSQGQTGQLVNTEAFF. In DNA form, the CDR3 reads TGTGCCAGCAGCCAAGGGCAAACAGGCCAACTGGTGAACACTGAAGCTTTCTTT.

The V and J genes are TRBV27 and TRBJ2-2; a possible D gene is TRBD2 (5 bases). With 2 bases removed from V and 1 base from J, the gap between germline ends came to 8 bases. The CDR3 spans 15 residues. CDR1 is MNHEY, CDR2 SMNVEV, per germline (reference sequence). CDR3 loop: CASSLLAGNTGELFF. In DNA form, the CDR3 reads TGTGCCAGCAGTTTACTCGCGGGGAACACCGGGGAGCTGTTTTTT.

V gene TRBV18 combines with J gene TRBJ1-5, with TRBD1 matching 7 bases. The V gene end was trimmed by 2 bases and the J gene end by 7 bases; junction bases not matched to a gene: 11. The V gene's germline CDR1 is KGHSH and CDR2 LQKENI. The CDR3 runs to 16 residues. Here the CDR3 reads CASSPTETGKGQPQHF. CDR3 nucleotides: TGTGCCAGCTCACCAACCGAGACAGGGAAGGGCCAGCCCCAGCATTTT.

This chain joins TRBV14 and TRBJ1-6; 7 nucleotides match TRBD1. The germline V gene has CDR1 SGHDN and CDR2 FVKESK. V dropped 3 bases and J dropped 2; count of bases not matched to a gene: 4. The CDR3 consists of 16 residues. CDR3 DNA sequence: TGTGCCAGCAGCCACCCTGGGACAGCCTATAATTCACCCCTCCACTTT. This encodes CASSHPGTAYNSPLHF.

This clone occurred once. This sequence joins TRBV11-2 and TRBJ1-1; D may be TRBD1 (5 bases). The germline CDR1 and CDR2 sequences are SGHAT and FQNNGV. The CDR3 spans 15 residues. The V and J ends lost 5 bases and 3 bases respectively, with 16 bases between them. The CDR3 bases are TGTGCCAGCAGCAGACAGACGGGGGGGGACACTGAAGCTTTCTTT. Encoded protein: CASSRQTGGDTEAFF. Using reference TRBV11-2 and TRBJ1-1 for the parts outside the CDR3, the full variable domain is EAGVAQSPRYKIIEKRQSVAFWCNPISGHATLYWYQQILGQGPKLLIQFQNNGVVDDSQLPKDRFSAERLKGVDSTLKIQPAKLEDSAVYLCASSRQTGGDTEAFFGQGTRLTVV.

This clone was recorded once. This sequence joins TRBV2 and TRBJ2-2, with TRBD1 matching 8 bases. Germline V gives CDR1 SNHLY, CDR2 FYNNEI. This CDR3 is built from 14 residues. Unmatched junction bases numbered 6, after V lost 11 bases and J lost 1 base. This CDR3 reads CASRGQLNTGELFF. The DNA of the CDR3 is TGTGCCTCCAGGGGGCAGCTGAACACCGGGGAGCTGTTTTTT.

This clone was counted a single time. The J gene is TRBJ1-1, the V gene TRBV5-6, with D tentatively TRBD1 (6 bases). The CDR3 sequence is 17 residues long. The V gene lost 5 bases and the J gene lost 4 bases, with 24 bases spanning the gap. Per germline, CDR1 SGHDT and CDR2 YYEEEE. Here the CDR3 reads CASRLTGTNLGSTEAFF. CDR3 bases: TGTGCCAGCAGACTGACCGGGACAAACTTAGGGAGCACTGAAGCTTTCTTT.

This rearrangement joins TRBV2 to TRBJ2-6, with D perhaps matching TRBD2 (7 bases). There are 17 residues in the CDR3. From germline, CDR1 is SNHLY and CDR2 FYNNEI. Trimming removed 4 bases from V and 0 bases from J, with 13 bases in between. CDR3 coding DNA: TGTGCCAGCAGTGCCCGGGGGGCCCGCTCTGGGGCCAACGTCCTGACTTTC. Residues: CASSARGARSGANVLTF.

This sequence joins TRBV28 and TRBJ1-2; D unresolved. Germline CDR1 MDHEN, CDR2 SYDVKM. V dropped 5 bases and J dropped 4 bases, with 11 bases sitting between them. This CDR3 comprises 13 residues. The CDR3 region is CASSPPGRYGYTF. The CDR3 bases are TGTGCCAGCAGTCCCCCAGGTCGCTATGGCTACACCTTC.